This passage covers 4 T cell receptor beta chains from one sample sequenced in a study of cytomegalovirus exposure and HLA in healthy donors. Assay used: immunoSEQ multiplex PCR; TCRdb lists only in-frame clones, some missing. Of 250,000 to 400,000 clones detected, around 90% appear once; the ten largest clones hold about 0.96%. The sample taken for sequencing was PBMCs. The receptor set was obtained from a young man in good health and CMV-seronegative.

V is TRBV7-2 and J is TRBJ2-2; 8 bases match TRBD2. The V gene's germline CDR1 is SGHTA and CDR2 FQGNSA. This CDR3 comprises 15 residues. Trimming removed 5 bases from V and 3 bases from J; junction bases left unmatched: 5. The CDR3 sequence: CASSLWTSYTGELFF. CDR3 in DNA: TGTGCCAGCAGCCTCTGGACTAGCTACACCGGGGAGCTGTTTTTT.

The CDR3 DNA is TGTGCCAGCAGCGGGCTAGCGGTGCCGGGGGGTAACACAGATACGCAGTATTTT. This codes for CASSGLAVPGGNTDTQYF. The V call is TRBV5-6, the J call TRBJ2-3; 7 bases map to TRBD2. The V gene's germline CDR1 is SGHDT and CDR2 YYEEEE. The CDR3 extends over 18 amino acids. J gave up 2 bases and V 4 bases, and 16 bases lay outside the gene matches.

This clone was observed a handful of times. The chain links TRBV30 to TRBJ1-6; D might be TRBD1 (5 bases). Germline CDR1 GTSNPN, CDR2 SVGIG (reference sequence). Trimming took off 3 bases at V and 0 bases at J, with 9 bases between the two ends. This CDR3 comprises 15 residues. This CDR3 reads CAWRGLSSYNSPLHF. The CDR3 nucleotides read TGTGCCTGGAGGGGACTGAGCTCCTATAATTCACCCCTCCACTTT.

The CDR3 region is CASSMGYTDTQYF. The CDR3 DNA reads as TGCGCCAGCAGCATGGGCTACACAGATACGCAGTATTTT. V is TRBV5-1 and J is TRBJ2-3; D ambiguous. The CDR3 extends over 13 amino acids. V lost 4 bases and J 2 bases, leaving 8 bases between the germline ends. Germline V gene sequence: CDR1 SGHRS, CDR2 YFSETQ.